This paragraph covers one T cell receptor beta chain sequence. Its cognate antigen is unknown. This CDR3 spans 14 amino acids. CDR1 is SGHRS, CDR2 YFSETQ, per germline. V was trimmed by 4 bases and J by 7 bases, leaving 17 bases between them. This sample was taken from a study of PD-1 blockade in classical Hodgkin lymphoma. Clones were read by immunoSEQ multiplex PCR, and TCRdb kept only the in-frame ones, dropping some. This table has tens of thousands of clones, 91% appearing once. Time point given: cycle 4 day 1 (C4D1), after less than 7 weeks of nivolumab. Every single patient, without exception, relapsed after autologous stem cell transplantation, and brentuximab vedotin exposure varied. Best responses fell into complete response, partial response or progressive disease. Study findings and constraints: Reasons behind the repertoire differences stay unclear, perhaps disease activity or earlier therapy.

This material consisted of peripheral blood mononuclear cells (PBMCs), taken before the fourth cycle of nivolumab. This sequence joins TRBV5-1 and TRBJ1-1; TRBD1 might be the D (5 bases). The receptor was derived from a human donor with classical Hodgkin lymphoma. The CDR3 loop is CASSRNTGANEAFF. CDR3 sequence (DNA): TGCGCCAGCAGCCGAAATACAGGAGCCAATGAAGCTTTCTTT.